This paragraph covers one T cell receptor beta chain sequence. Its antigen is not identified. Noted treatment: 15 Gy SBRT to primary tumor, nephrectomy 4 weeks later. The CDR3 is made up of 15 amino acids. Germline V lookup: CDR1 SGHDN, CDR2 FVKESK. Trimming removed 4 bases from V and 3 bases from J, with 13 bases in between. This specimen comes from a study of radiation and T cells in renal cell carcinoma. Regarding the study as a whole: From baseline, blood top tumor clonotypes peaked at 2 weeks post-radiation.

Sequenced by immunoSEQ multiplex PCR; TCRdb stores in-frame clones only, minus some. The sample has fewer than 20,000 clones, about 50% seen once. This clonotype was sampled from a man over 45 with renal cell carcinoma. The V gene is TRBV14, the J gene TRBJ2-4; possible D gene TRBD1, 6 bases. This specimen was tumor tissue, taken from a patient whose treatment included radiotherapy and nephrectomy. The CDR3 coding sequence is TGTGCCAGCAGCCCTACGGACAGCTACAAAAACATTCAGTACTTC. It is translated as CASSPTDSYKNIQYF. The full variable domain, in which reference TRBV14 and TRBJ2-4 provide the parts outside the CDR3, is EAGVTQFPSHSVIEKGQTVTLRCDPISGHDNLYWYRRVMGKEIKFLLHFVKESKQDESGMPNNRFLAERTGGTYSTLKVQPAELEDSGVYFCASSPTDSYKNIQYFGAGTRLSVL.